The rows below give T cell receptor beta chains drawn from one sample of a study of regulatory T cells in long-lasting Graves disease. TCRdb re-analysed the multiplex PCR reads in MiXCR, keeping a single row per CDR3 protein. The table includes approximately 390,000 distinct CDR3 sequences, 15% to 20% detected once. This sample was also put to use in a study of T cells in Graves' hyperthyroidism and ophthalmopathy.

Sequencing used peripheral blood mononuclear cells (PBMCs), obtained at new diagnosis, from a patient treated with antithyroid drugs. The receptor set was obtained from a woman aged 18-35 years with Graves disease. Each CDR3 is given with its conserved first and last residue. D genes are given only for firm matches. Clone size is stated in some rows and not others, as once, few, many or a class when expanded.

J,size,D,V,DNA,CDR3
TRBJ2-3,NA,NA,TRBV10-3,TGTGCCACCACGGAAGCTTCGGATACGCAGTATTTT,CATTEASDTQYF
TRBJ2-7,many,NA,TRBV2,TGTGCCAGCGGGACTGAGGCGCACTACGAGCAGTACTTC,CASGTEAHYEQYF
TRBJ2-7,few,TRBD2,TRBV7-2,TGTGCCAGCAGCCAGGCGCGGGGGGCGCCCTACGAGCAGTACTTC,CASSQARGAPYEQYF
TRBJ2-3,NA,NA,TRBV25-1,TGTGCCAGCAGTGAATCTGGACATCCGAGCACAGATACGCAGTATTTT,CASSESGHPSTDTQYF
TRBJ2-4,many,NA,TRBV2,TGTGCCAGCACCGAGAGGGGAAAGCAGTACTTC,CASTERGKQYF
TRBJ1-2,NA,NA,TRBV24-1,TGTGCCACCAGTGTTCGGGGGGATGGCTACACCTTC,CATSVRGDGYTF
TRBJ2-7,many,TRBD1,TRBV5-5,TGTGCCAGCAGCCTGACAGGGGCACTTTACGAGCAGTACTTC,CASSLTGALYEQYF
TRBJ2-7,few,NA,TRBV29-1,TGCAGCGTTGTAGGCCTAACCTACGAGCAGTACTTC,CSVVGLTYEQYF
TRBJ2-2,few,TRBD2,TRBV3-1,TGTGCCAGCAGCCAATACGGACTAGCGGGGGGTTACACCGGGGAGCTGTTTTTT,CASSQYGLAGGYTGELFF
TRBJ2-3,many,TRBD2,TRBV11-2,TGTGCCAGCAGCCTGGTGGGAGGGGATACGCAGTATTTT,CASSLVGGDTQYF
TRBJ1-2,many,TRBD1,TRBV2,TGTGCCAGCACAACCTACAGGGGGGTAAACTATGGCTACACCTTC,CASTTYRGVNYGYTF
TRBJ2-3,NA,TRBD2,TRBV2,TGTGCCAGCAGTGAATTGGGACTAGCGGGAGGGCAGGGAGATACGCAGTATTTT,CASSELGLAGGQGDTQYF
TRBJ2-3,many,NA,TRBV5-1,TGCGCCAGCAGCTTCGACGAAGGGCAGTATTTT,CASSFDEGQYF
TRBJ2-7,many,TRBD2,TRBV6-2/TRBV6-3,TGTGCCAGCAGTGCACTGAGCGGGGAAGCCTACGAGCAGTACTTC,CASSALSGEAYEQYF
TRBJ2-1,NA,NA,TRBV6-4,TGTGCCAGCAGTGACTTCAGTACTAGGGTTTACAATGAGCAGTTCTTC,CASSDFSTRVYNEQFF
TRBJ1-5,few,NA,TRBV4-1,TGCGCCAGCAGCCCTATAGGTCAGCCCCAGCATTTT,CASSPIGQPQHF
TRBJ1-1,NA,NA,TRBV25-1,TGTGCCAGCAGTGAATCTTACACTGAAGCTTTCTTT,CASSESYTEAFF
TRBJ2-5,few,NA,TRBV20-1,TGCAGTGCTAGACCGCAGGGCCCACAAGAGACCCAGTACTTC,CSARPQGPQETQYF
TRBJ1-1,many,NA,TRBV20-1,TGCAGTGCAGTTTGGGAGAACACTGAAGCTTTCTTT,CSAVWENTEAFF
TRBJ1-2,NA,TRBD1,TRBV20-1,TGCAGTGCTAGTAACAGGGGGAGTAACTATGGCTACACCTTC,CSASNRGSNYGYTF
TRBJ1-2,many,TRBD1,TRBV12-3/TRBV12-4,TGTGCCAGCAGAGGGACAGATGGCTACACCTTC,CASRGTDGYTF
TRBJ2-2,few,NA,TRBV12-3/TRBV12-4,TGTGCCAGCAGTTTGTCGGGCCCCGGGGAGCTGTTTTTT,CASSLSGPGELFF
TRBJ2-3,NA,NA,TRBV6-5,TGTGCCAGCAGTTACCCAGACACAGATACGCAGTATTTT,CASSYPDTDTQYF
TRBJ2-7,NA,NA,TRBV29-1,TGCAGCGTTGCGGACGGTTACGAGCAGTACTTC,CSVADGYEQYF
TRBJ2-1,many,NA,TRBV6-1,TGTGCCAGCAGTGGGGGAGAGCTTGAGCAGTTCTTC,CASSGGELEQFF
TRBJ2-3,NA,TRBD2,TRBV4-1,TGCGCCAGCAGCCAAGAGGCGCGGCGCGGGGGAACAGATACGCAGTATTTT,CASSQEARRGGTDTQYF
TRBJ1-2,NA,TRBD1,TRBV2,TGTGCCAGCATACCGGGACAGGGAGTTTATGGCTACACCTTC,CASIPGQGVYGYTF
TRBJ2-3,many,TRBD2,TRBV20-1,TGCAGTGCTAGACCGGGACTAGCGGACACAGATACGCAGTATTTT,CSARPGLADTDTQYF
TRBJ2-1,NA,NA,TRBV6-1,TGTGCCAGCAGTGGAGGGCGAGACATAGACAATGAGCAGTTCTTC,CASSGGRDIDNEQFF
TRBJ2-6,NA,NA,TRBV12-3/TRBV12-4,TGTGCCAGCAGTTTGTGGGGGGACGGGGCCAACGTCCTGACTTTC,CASSLWGDGANVLTF
TRBJ1-1,many,TRBD1,TRBV28,TGTGCCAGCAGCCTAACAGGGGTGGGGACTGAAGCTTTCTTT,CASSLTGVGTEAFF
TRBJ1-1,many,NA,TRBV2,TGTGCCAGCAGGTTGACCGGGAACACTGAAGCTTTCTTT,CASRLTGNTEAFF
TRBJ2-6,NA,NA,TRBV3-1,TGTGCCAGCAGGCGAGGGGCTGGGGCCAACGTCCTGACTTTC,CASRRGAGANVLTF
TRBJ2-7,many,TRBD1,TRBV15,TGTGCCACCAGCAGCCGGGACAGGGGGCGCCGCGAGCAGTACTTC,CATSSRDRGRREQYF
TRBJ1-6,few,NA,TRBV20-1,TGCAGCGTCCCTGGACGGGAGGCCGATTCACCCCTCCACTTT,CSVPGREADSPLHF
TRBJ2-7,NA,NA,TRBV4-1,TGCGCCAGCAGCCAAGAGAGGCTTAGAGGGTCCTACGAGCAGTACTTC,CASSQERLRGSYEQYF
TRBJ2-7,many,NA,TRBV30,TGTGCCTGGAGTGTAACCTACCAGTCGGACCACGAGCAGTACTTC,CAWSVTYQSDHEQYF
TRBJ2-1,many,TRBD2,TRBV9,TGTGCCAGCAGCGTAGACCCGCTAGCGGGGGGGCCAAGGAATGAGCAGTTCTTC,CASSVDPLAGGPRNEQFF